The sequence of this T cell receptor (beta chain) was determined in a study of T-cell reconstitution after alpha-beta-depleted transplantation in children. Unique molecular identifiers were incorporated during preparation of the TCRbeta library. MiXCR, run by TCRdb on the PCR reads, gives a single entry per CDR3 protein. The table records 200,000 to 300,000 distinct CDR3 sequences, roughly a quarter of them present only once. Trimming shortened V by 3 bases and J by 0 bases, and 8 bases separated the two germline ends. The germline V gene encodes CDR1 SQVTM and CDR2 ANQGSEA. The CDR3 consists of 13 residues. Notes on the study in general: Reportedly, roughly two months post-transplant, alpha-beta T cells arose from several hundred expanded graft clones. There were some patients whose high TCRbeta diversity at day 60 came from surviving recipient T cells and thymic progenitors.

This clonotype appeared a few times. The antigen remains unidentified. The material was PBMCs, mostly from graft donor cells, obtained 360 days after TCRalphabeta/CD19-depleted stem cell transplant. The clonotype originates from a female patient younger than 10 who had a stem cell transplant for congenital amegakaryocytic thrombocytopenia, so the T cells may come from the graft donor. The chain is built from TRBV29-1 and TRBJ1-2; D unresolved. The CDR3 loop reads CSVDSATNYGYTF. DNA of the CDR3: TGCAGCGTTGATTCAGCAACTAACTATGGCTACACCTTC.